These T cell receptor beta chains were read from a single sample in a study of cytomegalovirus exposure and HLA in healthy donors. Sequencing used immunoSEQ multiplex PCR; TCRdb keeps in-frame clones, though not all of them. The sample lists 54,000 or so clones, roughly 53% occurring once. Sequencing input: PBMCs. These receptors originate from a human donor in good health. Both conserved end residues are part of each CDR3. Fields, in order: CDR3 protein, CDR3 DNA, D gene, J gene, clone size, V gene. The D gene is left open where the match is weak. Clone size is stated in some rows and not others, as once, few, many or a class when expanded.

CASSYPPPGQGFF,TGTGCCAGCAGTTACCCCCCCCCGGGACAGGGTTTTTTC,TRBD1,TRBJ2-7,NA,TRBV6-6
CASSSIDARSYNEQFF,TGTGCCAGCAGCTCAATCGATGCCCGCAGCTACAATGAGCAGTTCTTC,NA,TRBJ2-1,NA,TRBV7-9
CASSPDRFGGGYTF,TGTGCCAGCAGCCCTGACAGGTTTGGTGGTGGCTACACCTTC,NA,TRBJ1-2,few,TRBV5-5
CASSPGQGAGNTEAFF,TGTGCCAGCTCCCCCGGACAGGGGGCCGGGAACACTGAAGCTTTCTTT,TRBD1,TRBJ1-1,NA,TRBV18
CASSQEPAQIGNTIYF,TGCGCCAGCAGCCAAGAACCCGCCCAGATAGGAAACACCATATATTTT,NA,TRBJ1-3,NA,TRBV4-3
CASSPGSVGTGLYEQYF,TGTGCCAGCAGCCCCGGGAGTGTCGGGACAGGGTTGTACGAGCAGTACTTC,TRBD1,TRBJ2-7,NA,TRBV27
CSVDDRESSYNEQFF,TGCAGCGTTGACGACAGGGAAAGCTCCTACAATGAGCAGTTCTTC,TRBD1,TRBJ2-1,NA,TRBV29-1
CASSLNPLYSNQPQHF,TGTGCCAGCAGCTTAAACCCCCTATATAGCAATCAGCCCCAGCATTTT,NA,TRBJ1-5,NA,TRBV7-8
CASRLGGTEAFF,TGTGCCAGCCGGCTGGGGGGAACTGAAGCTTTCTTT,NA,TRBJ1-1,NA,TRBV11-2
CASSEAVAGAYSYEQYF,TGTGCCAGCAGTGAGGCGGTAGCGGGGGCTTATTCCTACGAGCAGTACTTC,TRBD2,TRBJ2-7,NA,TRBV2
CSVLGQLNTEAFF,TGCAGCGTTCTGGGACAGTTGAACACTGAAGCTTTCTTT,TRBD1,TRBJ1-1,large,TRBV29-1
CASSLFPTGALNTGELFF,TGTGCCAGTAGTTTATTCCCGACAGGGGCCCTGAACACCGGGGAGCTGTTTTTT,TRBD1,TRBJ2-2,NA,TRBV19
CASSLGQGNEKLFF,TGCGCCAGCAGCTTAGGACAGGGTAATGAAAAACTGTTTTTT,TRBD1,TRBJ1-4,NA,TRBV5-1
CASFNRGRTSDTQYF,TGTGCCAGCTTCAACAGGGGGCGAACATCCGATACGCAGTATTTT,TRBD1,TRBJ2-3,few,TRBV6-1
CASSLARDRKNSPLHF,TGTGCCAGCAGCTTAGCGCGGGACAGAAAAAATTCACCCCTCCACTTT,TRBD1,TRBJ1-6,NA,TRBV7-6
CASTAGTGVPVENTEAFF,TGTGCCAGCACCGCCGGGACAGGGGTTCCCGTGGAGAACACTGAAGCTTTCTTT,TRBD1,TRBJ1-1,few,TRBV7-9
CASSQEASDTQYF,TGTGCCAGCAGCCAAGAGGCCTCAGATACGCAGTATTTT,NA,TRBJ2-3,NA,TRBV4-2
CASSYSRRGGLETQYF,TGTGCCAGCAGTTACTCCCGGCGGGGGGGCCTTGAGACCCAGTACTTC,TRBD2,TRBJ2-5,NA,TRBV6-5
CASSPPTNTQYF,TGTGCCAGCTCACCACCGACAAATACGCAGTATTTT,NA,TRBJ2-3,NA,TRBV18
CASSLGRGSPLHF,TGTGCCAGCAGTCTGGGGAGAGGATCACCCCTCCACTTT,NA,TRBJ1-6,once,TRBV2
CASSQGQFGMYEQYF,TGCGCCAGCAGCCAAGGGCAGTTTGGTATGTACGAGCAGTACTTC,NA,TRBJ2-7,few,TRBV4-1
CASTPPREAYGYTF,TGTGCCAGCACCCCGCCCAGGGAGGCCTATGGCTACACCTTC,NA,TRBJ1-2,NA,TRBV6-1
CATGQGETGANVLTF,TGTGCCACAGGACAGGGGGAAACTGGGGCCAACGTCCTGACTTTC,TRBD1,TRBJ2-6,NA,TRBV2
CASSQGISGGLYNEQFF,TGTGCCAGCAGCCAAGGTATTAGCGGGGGCCTATACAATGAGCAGTTCTTC,TRBD2,TRBJ2-1,once,TRBV4-2
CASGLGGTGGDEQYF,TGTGCTAGTGGTTTGGGGGGTACAGGGGGCGACGAGCAGTACTTC,TRBD1,TRBJ2-7,few,TRBV12-5
CASSQDDWTGRTSPLHF,TGCGCCAGCAGCCAAGACGATTGGACAGGGAGGACTTCACCCCTCCACTTT,TRBD1,TRBJ1-6,NA,TRBV4-1
CASSGDSRYGYTF,TGTGCCAGCAGCGGGGACAGTCGCTATGGCTACACCTTC,TRBD1,TRBJ1-2,NA,TRBV5-5
CASRLSGGARLQETQYF,TGTGCCAGCAGATTAAGCGGGGGGGCCAGACTCCAAGAGACCCAGTACTTC,TRBD2,TRBJ2-5,NA,TRBV9
CASSLWGDGETQYF,TGTGCCAGCAGTTTATGGGGGGACGGAGAGACCCAGTACTTC,NA,TRBJ2-5,few,TRBV27
CASSVVGAPVYEQYF,TGTGCCAGCAGCGTAGTGGGGGCCCCCGTCTACGAGCAGTACTTC,NA,TRBJ2-7,NA,TRBV9
CASRFRGNNEQFF,TGTGCCAGTAGATTTCGCGGGAACAATGAGCAGTTCTTC,NA,TRBJ2-1,NA,TRBV19
CASHRGQETQYF,TGTGCCAGCCACAGGGGCCAAGAGACCCAGTACTTC,TRBD1,TRBJ2-5,few,TRBV28
CASSPGHVSGTGELFF,TGCGCCAGCAGCCCCGGACACGTCTCGGGCACCGGGGAGCTGTTTTTT,NA,TRBJ2-2,NA,TRBV5-1
CASFQGTNTEAFF,TGCGCCAGCTTCCAGGGCACGAACACTGAAGCTTTCTTT,NA,TRBJ1-1,few,TRBV5-1
CASSPRGQGIPFF,TGTGCCAGCTCCCCGAGGGGACAGGGTATTCCGTTCTTC,TRBD1,TRBJ2-1,once,TRBV7-9
CAWSPSRPLNTEAFF,TGTGCCTGGAGCCCTAGTAGACCTCTGAACACTGAAGCTTTCTTT,NA,TRBJ1-1,NA,TRBV30
CASSTGTSKETQYF,TGCGCCAGCAGCACGGGGACTAGCAAAGAGACCCAGTACTTC,TRBD2,TRBJ2-5,few,TRBV5-1
CASSRTGTGVSGELFF,TGTGCCAGCTCACGCACCGGGACAGGGGTTTCCGGGGAGCTGTTTTTT,TRBD1,TRBJ2-2,NA,TRBV18
CASSAHEEQYF,TGTGCCAGCAGCGCGCACGAAGAGCAGTACTTC,NA,TRBJ2-5,once,TRBV7-2
CASRFRVNYGYTF,TGTGCAAGTCGCTTCAGGGTTAACTATGGCTACACCTTC,NA,TRBJ1-2,NA,TRBV12-2
CASSYRAAYYEQYF,TGTGCCAGCAGTTACAGGGCCGCTTACTACGAGCAGTACTTC,NA,TRBJ2-7,once,TRBV27
CASSQEATGELFF,TGTGCCAGCAGCCAGGAGGCCACCGGGGAGCTGTTTTTT,NA,TRBJ2-2,once,TRBV5-4
CASSLIVLTGHSGANVLTF,TGTGCCAGCAGTTTGATTGTGCTGACAGGGCACTCTGGGGCCAACGTCCTGACTTTC,TRBD1,TRBJ2-6,NA,TRBV28
CASSLGQGNEKLFF,TGTGCCAGCAGCCTGGGACAGGGGAATGAAAAACTGTTTTTT,TRBD1,TRBJ1-4,NA,TRBV5-4
CASSPAGLHTEAFF,TGTGCCAGCAGCCCAGCGGGGTTACACACTGAAGCTTTCTTT,NA,TRBJ1-1,NA,TRBV11-2